This TCR beta chain derives from a study of blood T cell repertoires in COVID-19. Study information: From T cells, B-cell-depleted T cells, or PBMCs came the material, which was cDNA or gDNA.

Data came from immunoSEQ multiplex PCR; TCRdb stores just in-frame clones and leaves some out. Found here are approximately 250,000 clones, approximately 91% of them singletons; the top ten hold 0.83%. The V gene's germline CDR1 is MNHNS and CDR2 SASEGT. V shed 0 bases and J shed 2 bases, with 7 bases lying between them. The CDR3 totals 14 residues. The clonotype was recovered from a man aged 25-45 years with COVID-19, enrolled during active disease. Sequencing was carried out using peripheral blood. The chain links TRBV6-1 to TRBJ1-2, with a possible D match to TRBD1 (5 bases). CDR3 in DNA: TGTGCCAGCAGTGAAGCGGGGGGAAACTATGGCTACACCTTC. It encodes CASSEAGGNYGYTF.